This TCR beta chain was documented in a study of cytomegalovirus exposure and HLA in healthy donors. Across the study: Caucasian-associated ancestry cluster membership applied to about 83% of several hundred genotyped donors. The study, taken as a whole, reports: The investigators catalogued 164 TCR beta chains as cytomegalovirus-associated. Among TCR sequences, most were rare, though some public TCRs appeared in many donors. Earlier analysis yielded a pattern in which most TCR beta V segments were productive about 90% or about 30% of the time.

About this clone: What it binds is unknown.

The study ran its PCR with 60 Vbeta and 13 Jbeta primers. The data were produced by immunoSEQ multiplex PCR, yet TCRdb's version contains in-frame clones alone and is incomplete. The sample includes under 200,000 clones, roughly 65% of them seen just once. The sequenced material came from PBMCs. This TCR was recovered from a woman aged 18 to 35 in good health and CMV-seropositive.

The CDR3, as DNA: TGTGCCAGCAGAGGTATCCCAGCGGGAGTGAGCTACGAGCAGTACTTC. It translates to CASRGIPAGVSYEQYF. The chain carries TRBV27 and TRBJ2-7, with 8 nucleotides matching TRBD2. The CDR3 covers 16 residues. Trimming removed 6 bases from V and 3 bases from J; junction bases left unmatched: 13. Germline V CDR1 and CDR2: MNHEY, SMNVEV (reference sequence).